This TCR beta chain is from a study of cytomegalovirus exposure and HLA in healthy donors. In the study overall: Among the roughly 400 genotyped donors, less than 85% were placed in the Caucasian-associated ancestry cluster.

These donors, healthy bone marrow donors, were studied. Whole-study findings and limits: Later work found most CMV-associated TCR beta chains apparently HLA-restricted.

60 Vbeta and 13 Jbeta primers were used in PCR. Some clones are missing from TCRdb's copy, which holds only in-frame ones; the method was immunoSEQ multiplex PCR. The sample includes about 130,000 clones. With 4 bases removed from V and 3 bases from J, the gap between germline ends came to 10 bases. CDR1 and CDR2 (germline): SGHRS, YFSETQ. This CDR3 has 14 amino acids. About this clone: Antigen specificity is unknown.

The clonotype was recovered from a woman aged 55-70 years in good health and CMV-seronegative. This sequence joins TRBV5-1 and TRBJ2-2, with a weak D call TRBD1 (6 bases). Sequenced: PBMCs. As DNA, the CDR3 is TGCGCCAGCAGCGAGGACAGCTACACCGGGGAGCTGTTTTTT. This encodes CASSEDSYTGELFF.